These T cell receptor beta chains were read from a single sample in a study of PD-1 blockade in classical Hodgkin lymphoma. The assay was immunoSEQ multiplex PCR, and TCRdb's table has in-frame clones only and misses some. The profile shows approximately 21,000 clones, roughly nine tenths of them singletons. Sequencing was done on a sample of CD4+ T cells from blood. Receptor source: a human donor with classical Hodgkin lymphoma. The CDR3 runs from the conserved cysteine through the conserved F or W. The order of the fields is D gene, V gene, J gene, clone size, CDR3 protein, CDR3 DNA. A D gene is named only where the DNA matches it firmly. The size entry is marked missing in some rows and otherwise reads once, few, many or a size class.

TRBD1	TRBV7-9	TRBJ2-7	NA	CASSLLTGVYGTYEQYF	TGTGCCAGTAGCTTACTAACAGGGGTATATGGAACCTACGAGCAGTACTTC
NA	TRBV30	TRBJ1-6	NA	CAWSVRDTTSSPLHF	TGTGCCTGGAGTGTCCGGGACACTACCAGCTCACCCCTCCACTTT
TRBD1	TRBV10-3	TRBJ2-2	once	CAISRTGFGTGELFF	TGTGCCATCAGCCGGACAGGGTTTGGCACCGGGGAGCTGTTTTTT
NA	TRBV7-9	TRBJ2-5	NA	CASSSPEERETQYF	TGTGCCAGCAGCTCCCCGGAAGAGAGGGAGACCCAGTACTTC
NA	TRBV28	TRBJ2-7	NA	CASSISGVSYEQYF	TGTGCCAGCAGTATTAGCGGCGTCTCCTACGAGCAGTACTTC
NA	TRBV19	TRBJ2-1	NA	CASSPRRNEQFF	TGTGCCAGTAGTCCCAGACGCAATGAGCAGTTCTTC
NA	TRBV4-1	TRBJ1-5	NA	CASSQYLKGGNQPQHF	TGCGCCAGCAGCCAGTACTTGAAGGGAGGCAATCAGCCCCAGCATTTT
NA	TRBV7-9	TRBJ2-2	NA	CASSYRRRTGELFF	TGTGCCAGCAGCTACCGACGGCGAACCGGGGAGCTGTTTTTT
NA	TRBV6-6	TRBJ1-2	few	CASSLLVGVKNYGYTF	TGTGCCAGCAGTTTACTGGTCGGGGTGAAGAACTATGGCTACACCTTC
NA	TRBV7-2	TRBJ1-1	NA	CASSLQGSTEAFF	TGTGCCAGCAGCCTACAGGGTTCTACTGAAGCTTTCTTT
TRBD2	TRBV5-1	TRBJ2-1	NA	CASSFPSLAGGGSEQFF	TGCGCCAGCAGCTTCCCCAGCCTAGCGGGAGGAGGCAGTGAGCAGTTCTTC
NA	TRBV5-4	TRBJ2-5	NA	CASSLRGETQYF	TGTGCCAGCAGCTTGCGGGGGGAGACCCAGTACTTC
TRBD1	TRBV6-1	TRBJ1-6	NA	CASSGDRVGNSPLHF	TGTGCCAGCAGTGGAGACAGGGTCGGTAATTCACCCCTCCACTTT
TRBD1	TRBV18	TRBJ2-7	NA	CASSPQSNRGPEQYF	TGTGCCAGCTCACCCCAATCCAACAGGGGACCCGAGCAGTACTTC
TRBD1	TRBV6-5	TRBJ2-3	NA	CASSYSRGRTDTQYF	TGTGCCAGCAGTTACTCGAGGGGGCGAACAGATACGCAGTATTTT
NA	TRBV5-1	TRBJ2-7	NA	CASSLVPGAEQYF	TGCGCCAGCAGCTTGGTGCCGGGTGCCGAGCAGTACTTC
NA	TRBV5-1	TRBJ2-3	NA	CASSLLGGSTDTQYF	TGCGCCAGCAGCTTGTTGGGGGGTAGCACAGATACGCAGTATTTT
NA	TRBV7-9	TRBJ2-1	NA	CASSLFVSEQFF	TGTGCCAGCAGCTTATTTGTCAGTGAGCAGTTCTTC
NA	TRBV7-3	TRBJ1-6	few	CASSLPDPQAVNSPLHF	TGTGCCAGCAGCCTACCGGATCCGCAAGCCGTTAATTCACCCCTCCACTTT
TRBD2	TRBV19	TRBJ2-1	NA	CASSMGIQAGVWNEQFF	TGTGCCAGTAGTATGGGGATTCAAGCGGGAGTTTGGAATGAGCAGTTCTTC
NA	TRBV2	TRBJ1-1	NA	CASSDNRDYTEAFF	TGTGCCAGCAGTGATAACAGGGATTACACTGAAGCTTTCTTT
NA	TRBV10-1	TRBJ2-5	once	CASSEWWVAQYF	TGCGCCAGCAGTGAGTGGTGGGTGGCCCAGTACTTC
NA	TRBV11-2	TRBJ1-1	NA	CASSLEWDGRSKAFF	TGTGCCAGCAGCTTAGAGTGGGACGGTAGAAGCAAAGCTTTCTTT
NA	TRBV30	TRBJ1-1	NA	CAWNGATEAFF	TGTGCCTGGAATGGGGCTACTGAAGCTTTCTTT
NA	TRBV5-6	TRBJ1-3	NA	CASSLRGPGNTIYF	TGTGCCAGCAGCTTGCGGGGTCCTGGAAACACCATATATTTT
NA	TRBV11-2	TRBJ2-3	once	CASSLPLSDTQYF	TGTGCCAGCAGCTTACCCCTCTCGGATACGCAGTATTTT
NA	TRBV4-2	TRBJ1-2	NA	CASSHADTGSLGYTF	TGTGCCAGCAGCCATGCCGATACAGGAAGCCTTGGCTACACCTTC
NA	TRBV7-2	TRBJ1-2	NA	CASSLGGGYGYTF	TGTGCCAGCAGCTTAGGGGGTGGCTATGGCTACACCTTC
NA	TRBV19	TRBJ2-2	NA	CASSIRGVLTGELFF	TGTGCCAGTAGTATAAGGGGAGTACTCACCGGGGAGCTGTTTTTT
NA	TRBV28	TRBJ2-7	NA	CASSSNGQRPYEQYF	TGTGCCAGCAGTTCGAATGGACAGAGGCCCTACGAGCAGTACTTC
TRBD2	TRBV7-2	TRBJ2-1	NA	CASSLDRGGYNEQFF	TGTGCCAGCAGCTTAGATCGGGGGGGCTACAATGAGCAGTTCTTC
TRBD2	TRBV9	TRBJ2-3	NA	CASSVDHGRVATDTQYF	TGTGCCAGCAGCGTGGATCACGGGAGGGTGGCCACAGATACGCAGTATTTT
NA	TRBV28	TRBJ1-1	NA	CASSSPRGWNTEAFF	TGTGCCAGCAGTTCTCCGCGGGGGTGGAACACTGAAGCTTTCTTT
NA	TRBV27	TRBJ2-2	NA	CASSSRDRDFTGELFF	TGTGCCAGCAGTTCAAGGGACCGGGATTTTACCGGGGAGCTGTTTTTT
TRBD2	TRBV5-4	TRBJ2-1	NA	CASSQREGFNEQFF	TGTGCCAGCAGCCAGCGGGAGGGGTTCAATGAGCAGTTCTTC
NA	TRBV7-2	TRBJ2-5	once	CASSLAETQYF	TGTGCCAGCAGCTTAGCTGAGACCCAGTACTTC
NA	TRBV15	TRBJ2-7	NA	CATSRAPRDSQYF	TGTGCCACCAGCAGAGCCCCCAGGGACTCGCAGTACTTC
TRBD1	TRBV19	TRBJ2-5	once	CASRAGTGVKTQYF	TGTGCCAGCCGGGCGGGGACAGGGGTCAAGACCCAGTACTTC
TRBD1	TRBV7-8	TRBJ1-5	NA	CASSQDRVGNQPQHF	TGTGCCAGCAGCCAGGACAGGGTGGGAAATCAGCCCCAGCATTTT
NA	TRBV28	TRBJ1-5	NA	CASSSLGSNQPQHF	TGTGCCAGCAGTTCCCTAGGAAGCAATCAGCCCCAGCATTTT
NA	TRBV10-3	TRBJ2-7	NA	CAISDRGRDPTYEQYF	TGTGCCATCAGTGATAGGGGGCGGGACCCAACCTACGAGCAGTACTTC
TRBD2	TRBV7-9	TRBJ2-1	NA	CASSFGLAGFYNEQFF	TGTGCCAGCAGCTTCGGACTAGCGGGGTTCTACAATGAGCAGTTCTTC
NA	TRBV4-1	TRBJ1-4	few	CASSQMRNEKLFF	TGCGCCAGCAGCCAAATGAGGAATGAAAAACTGTTTTTT
NA	TRBV10-2	TRBJ1-1	NA	CASSPGLLEAFF	TGCGCCAGCAGCCCCGGTTTGCTCGAAGCTTTCTTT
NA	TRBV11-2	TRBJ2-7	NA	CASSPPGEIHEQYF	TGTGCCAGCAGCCCCCCGGGAGAAATCCACGAGCAGTACTTC
NA	TRBV6-1	TRBJ2-7	NA	CASSRLADYEQYF	TGTGCCAGCTCTAGGCTAGCTGATTACGAGCAGTACTTC
NA	TRBV30	TRBJ2-1	NA	CAWSRGGSPYNEQFF	TGTGCCTGGAGTCGAGGGGGGTCCCCCTACAATGAGCAGTTCTTC
NA	TRBV27	TRBJ1-1	NA	CASSLEGWTEAFF	TGTGCCAGCAGCCTTGAGGGCTGGACTGAAGCTTTCTTT
NA	TRBV19	TRBJ1-2	NA	CASTRTRGLGNGYTF	TGTGCCAGTACCCGGACCCGCGGGCTTGGAAATGGCTACACCTTC
NA	TRBV2	TRBJ1-5	NA	CASALIGQPQHF	TGTGCCAGTGCTTTGATAGGCCAGCCCCAGCATTTT